These T cell receptor beta chains were read from a single sample in a study of blood T cell repertoires in COVID-19. The protocol was immunoSEQ multiplex PCR, while the TCRdb copy is restricted to in-frame clones and leaves out a portion. The table shows roughly 76,000 clones, with more than 90% occurring only once. Specimen: peripheral blood. The source of these receptors is a man over 45 with acute or convalescent COVID-19. The CDR3 runs from the conserved cysteine through the conserved F or W. A D gene is named only where the DNA matches it firmly.

v_gene	j_gene	d_gene	CDR3nt	CDR3aa
TRBV2	TRBJ2-7	TRBD2	TGTGCCAGCAACCGCCGTCTAGCGGGAGACGGGTCCTACGAGCAGTACTTC	CASNRRLAGDGSYEQYF
TRBV13	TRBJ2-3	TRBD2	TGTGCCAGCAGCCTTGGACTAGCGGGAGGCAGGGTTCATACGCAGTATTTT	CASSLGLAGGRVHTQYF
TRBV28	TRBJ1-4	-	TGTGCCAGCAGGCCCAGGGGTTCTAATGAAAAACTGTTTTTT	CASRPRGSNEKLFF
TRBV4-1	TRBJ2-5	-	TGCGCCAGCAGCCAAAACAGGGTCCGGGAGACCCAGTACTTC	CASSQNRVRETQYF
TRBV3-1/TRBV3-2	TRBJ1-2	-	TGTGCCAGCAGCCAAGAGGGGGCTTATGGCTACACCTTC	CASSQEGAYGYTF
TRBV7-2	TRBJ2-3	-	TGTGCCAGCAGCTTAGGTAGCGGTGGCACAGATACGCAGTATTTT	CASSLGSGGTDTQYF
TRBV27	TRBJ2-2	TRBD2	TGTGCCAGCAGTTATGACTGGCGGGGGGGGGACCCCGGGGAGCTGTTTTTT	CASSYDWRGGDPGELFF
TRBV15	TRBJ1-1	-	TGTGCCACCAGCAGAGATACGTCCGGGTTTCGAGCTTTCTTT	CATSRDTSGFRAFF
TRBV19	TRBJ2-7	-	TGTGCCAGTAGTAACAGCGGGTACGAGCAGTACTTC	CASSNSGYEQYF
TRBV7-6	TRBJ2-7	-	TGTGCCAGCAGCTTAGGAGAGCTCAGGGGCGAGCAGTACTTC	CASSLGELRGEQYF